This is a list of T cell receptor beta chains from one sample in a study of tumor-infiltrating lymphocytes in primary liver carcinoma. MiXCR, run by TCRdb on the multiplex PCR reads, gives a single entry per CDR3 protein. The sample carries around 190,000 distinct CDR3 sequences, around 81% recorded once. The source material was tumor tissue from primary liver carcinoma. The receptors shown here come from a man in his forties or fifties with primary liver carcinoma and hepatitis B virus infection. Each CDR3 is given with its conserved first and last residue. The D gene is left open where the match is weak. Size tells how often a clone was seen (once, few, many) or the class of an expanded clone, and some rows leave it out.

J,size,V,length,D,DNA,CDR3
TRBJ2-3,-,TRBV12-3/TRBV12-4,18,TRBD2,TGTGTCAGCAGCAAAACCCCGGGACTAGCGGGAGGGCCAGATACGCAGTATTTC,CVSSKTPGLAGGPDTQYF
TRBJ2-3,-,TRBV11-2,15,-,TGTGCAAGCAGCTTTAGGAGGGGTAAAAGAGCTACGCAGTATTTT,CASSFRRGKRATQYF
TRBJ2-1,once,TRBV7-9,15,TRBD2,TGTGCCAGCAGTTTAGCGTCCGGGGGGGACAATGAGCAGTTCTTC,CASSLASGGDNEQFF
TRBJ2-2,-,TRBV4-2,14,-,TGTGCCAACAGCCAAGATCAGGTGCGTGGGGAGTTGTTTTTT,CANSQDQVRGELFF
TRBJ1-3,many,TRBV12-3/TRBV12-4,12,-,TGTGCCAGCAGGACGACTGGAAACACCATATATTTT,CASRTTGNTIYF
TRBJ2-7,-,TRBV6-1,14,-,TGTGCCAGCAATGAATCGTGGGACCGCTACGAACAGTACTTC,CASNESWDRYEQYF
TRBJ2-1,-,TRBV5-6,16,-,TGTGCCAGCAGCTTGGATTTGGCGGGAAACGGCGATGAGCAGTTATTC,CASSLDLAGNGDEQLF
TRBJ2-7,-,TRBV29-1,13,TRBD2,TGCAACGTTCAACCGGGGGGAGGGCGCGAGCAGTACTTC,CNVQPGGGREQYF
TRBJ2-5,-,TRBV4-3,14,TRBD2,TGCGCCAGCAGACGACTCCTTAGCGGGAGTGGGCAGTACTTC,CASRRLLSGSGQYF
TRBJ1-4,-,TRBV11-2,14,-,TGTGCCACCAGCTTAGATTTTGGGGGGCTCACGCTGTTTTTT,CATSLDFGGLTLFF
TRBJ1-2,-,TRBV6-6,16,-,TGTGCCAGCAGCGAAGGTCTGGCCGGTGGAGGATATGGCTACACCTTC,CASSEGLAGGGYGYTF
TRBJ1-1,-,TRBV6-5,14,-,TGTGCCAGCATCCCCTCGGACAGCTACACTGAAGCTTTCTTT,CASIPSDSYTEAFF
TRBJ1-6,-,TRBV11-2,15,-,TGTGCCAGTAGCCGCGAGGAGAGGGCCCATTCACCCCTCCACTTT,CASSREERAHSPLHF
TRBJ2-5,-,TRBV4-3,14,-,TGCGCCATCAGCCAAGGGGACGCCAGATCGACCCAGTATTTC,CAISQGDARSTQYF
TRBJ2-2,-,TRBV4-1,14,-,TGCGCCAGTACCAGGACGAGGAGCACCGGGGAGCTGTTCTTT,CASTRTRSTGELFF
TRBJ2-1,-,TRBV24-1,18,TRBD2,TGTGCCATCAGTGGGACAGGCGCTTCGGGACTAGCGGGAGAAAAGCATTTCTTC,CAISGTGASGLAGEKHFF
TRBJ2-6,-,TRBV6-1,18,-,TGTGCCAGCGGTGCCAGACAGGTGCGATTCTCTGGGGCCAACGTCCTGACCTTC,CASGARQVRFSGANVLTF
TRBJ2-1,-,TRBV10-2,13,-,TGCGCCAGCATCCCGGGACTGGCTAGTGGGCAGTTCTTC,CASIPGLASGQFF
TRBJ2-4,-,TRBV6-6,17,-,TGTGCCAGTAGTTACTCGACAACAGGGATCGCCAAAAACATTCAGTACTTC,CASSYSTTGIAKNIQYF
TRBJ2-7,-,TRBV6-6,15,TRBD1,TGTGCCAGCAGTTCGCGACAGGGACCGTTCTATGAGCAGTACTTC,CASSSRQGPFYEQYF
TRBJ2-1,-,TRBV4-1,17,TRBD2,TGCGCCGCCAGCCCCAGAGGGATAGCGGGGGGGCGTAGTGAGCAGTTCTTC,CAASPRGIAGGRSEQFF
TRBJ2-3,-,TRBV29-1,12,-,TGTAGCGTTGCCCCTTCGAAAGATACGCAGTATTTT,CSVAPSKDTQYF
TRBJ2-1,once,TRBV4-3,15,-,TGCGCCAGCAGCCAATTCCCCCCGGCGGACAATGAGCGGTTCTTC,CASSQFPPADNERFF
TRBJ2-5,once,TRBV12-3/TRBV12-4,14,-,TGTGCCAGCGCATTAGTGGGAGGACAAGAGACCCAGTACTTC,CASALVGGQETQYF
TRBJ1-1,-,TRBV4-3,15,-,TGCGCCAGCAACCATGAGTTCGGGAAAAGAACTGAAGCTTTCTTT,CASNHEFGKRTEAFF
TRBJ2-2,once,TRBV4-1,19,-,TGCGCCAGCAGCCAACTCTATATTCCCCATTGGGTGATAACCGGGGAACTGTTTTTT,CASSQLYIPHWVITGELFF
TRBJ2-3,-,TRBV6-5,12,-,TGTGCCAGCAGTAGGGGCGTGGGGCCGCAATATTTT,CASSRGVGPQYF
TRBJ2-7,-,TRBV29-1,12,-,TGCAGCCCGGGTTGGGGTAATCGCGAGCATTACTTC,CSPGWGNREHYF
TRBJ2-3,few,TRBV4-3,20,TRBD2,TGTGCCAACAGCCAAGATCTTCCCTCAGAGACTAGCGGGAGAGCAGATACGCAGTATTTT,CANSQDLPSETSGRADTQYF
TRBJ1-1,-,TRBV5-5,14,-,TGTGTCAGCAGCTTATACTACAGGGAGGCTGAAACTTTCTTT,CVSSLYYREAETFF
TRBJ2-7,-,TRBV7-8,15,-,TGTACCGGCAGTGTAATCGAGGGGAGCCGGGGGGAGCAGTACTTC,CTGSVIEGSRGEQYF
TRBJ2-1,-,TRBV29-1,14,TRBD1,TGCGGCGTATTACAGGGGCCCCCATTTAATGAGCAGTTCTTC,CGVLQGPPFNEQFF